This T cell receptor beta chain was recorded in a study of blood T cell repertoires in COVID-19. For the study at large: From the United States, Italy and Spain came samples of acute and convalescent COVID-19. PBMCs, B-cell-depleted T cells, or T cells provided the cDNA or gDNA that made up the material.

In the authors' workflow: Estimates of nucleated cell counts were drawn from the amplification of reference gene primers. Profiling relied on immunoSEQ multiplex PCR, and the TCRdb table lists in-frame clones only, not all of them. V and J calls plus clone size are reproduced from that table; the DNA served to infer D and trimming. The sample has 4,000 or so clones, roughly 87% seen once. Germline loops: CDR1 SGHRS, CDR2 YFSETQ. V shed 0 bases and J 2 bases; nucleotides not matched to a gene: 10. The CDR3 totals 17 residues. Sequenced sample: peripheral blood. The chain carries TRBV5-1 and TRBJ2-7; 8 nucleotides match TRBD1. This TCR was recovered from an older woman with active COVID-19. The CDR3 bases are TGCGCCAGCAGCTTGGTCCCTTCCCGGACAGGGCCCTACGAGCAGTACTTC. Its translation is CASSLVPSRTGPYEQYF.